This entry lists 8 T cell receptor beta chains sequenced from one sample in a study of persistence of HIV-infected CD4 T cells. This was the immunoSEQ version 4 assay in survey mode. Libraries were prepared by immunoSEQ multiplex PCR; TCRdb keeps only in-frame clonotypes and omits some of them. The data hold 35,000 to 50,000 clones, with approximately 89% observed a single time. Their antigen targets remain unknown. Anti-CD3/anti-CD28 beads served as a nonspecific positive control stimulus. Sorting selected CD4+ T cells upregulating both CD40 ligand and CD69. The material was CD4+ T cells sorted from PBMCs after roughly 20-hour stimulation, obtained from a patient who received antiretroviral therapy. These receptors came from an adult man with HIV who was CMV-seropositive.

The chain uses TRBV7-2 and TRBJ2-3, with 9 nucleotides matching TRBD2. The CDR3 loop spans 16 amino acids. V trimming: 2 bases; J trimming: 3 bases; junction bases outside the gene matches: 6. Germline values: CDR1 SGHTA, CDR2 FQGNSA. For the CDR3, the DNA is TGTGCCAGCAGCTTACACCCTAGCGGGGTAACAGATACGCAGTATTTT. It encodes CASSLHPSGVTDTQYF.

V usage is TRBV2 and J usage is TRBJ1-5, with TRBD1 matching over 9 bases. J lost 3 bases, V lost 6 bases, and 15 bases had no gene match. Germline V lookup: CDR1 SNHLY, CDR2 FYNNEI. The CDR3 contains 18 residues. The CDR3 here is CASRGRRQGGPINQPQHF. In DNA, the CDR3 is TGTGCCAGCAGAGGTAGAAGACAGGGGGGGCCAATCAATCAGCCCCAGCATTTT.

V gene TRBV7-3 combines with J gene TRBJ2-2; D call uncertain. The ends were cut back, 0 bases at V and 0 bases at J, with 14 bases in the middle. The CDR3 consists of 18 residues. The germline CDR1 and CDR2 sequences are SGHTA and FQGTGA. This CDR3 reads CASSLTRAKASNTGELFF. CDR3 sequence (DNA): TGTGCCAGCAGCTTAACCCGGGCGAAAGCCTCGAACACCGGGGAGCTGTTTTTT.

The gene calls are TRBV5-1 and TRBJ1-1; D might be TRBD1 (6 bases). This CDR3 has 13 amino acids. Germline V gives CDR1 SGHRS, CDR2 YFSETQ. Trimming stripped 5 bases from V and 0 bases from J, with 8 bases between. CDR3 coding DNA: TGCGCCAGCAGTACAGGGATGAACACTGAAGCTTTCTTT. Translation gives CASSTGMNTEAFF.

The gene calls are TRBV18 and TRBJ1-4; D perhaps matches TRBD1 (6 bases). The CDR3 contains 16 residues. The V end lost 3 bases, the J end lost 0 bases, and 11 bases lay between the germline ends. Per the germline V gene, CDR1 is KGHSH and CDR2 is LQKENI. The CDR3 DNA sequence: TGTGCCAGCTCACCCATCAGGGGAACAACTAATGAAAAACTGTTTTTT. This gives the protein CASSPIRGTTNEKLFF.

The count of this clone is one. The V and J genes are TRBV6-5 and TRBJ1-2; D not resolved. Trimming removed 8 bases at V and 8 bases at J, with 15 bases between. CDR3 length: 12 residues. CDR1 is MNHEY and CDR2 is SVGAGI in the germline V gene. The CDR3 DNA follows: TGTGCCAGCTCAGATACCCTGAGCGGCTACACCTTC. It is translated as CASSDTLSGYTF.

J is TRBJ2-1 and V is TRBV25-1; a possible D gene is TRBD2 (7 bases). The CDR3 has 17 amino acids. Germline V gene data show CDR1 as MGHDK and CDR2 as SYGVNS. Trimming stripped 7 bases from V and 1 base from J, with 20 bases between. CDR3 in DNA: TGTGCCAGCATGGGGCAGGGGCGGGGGCCGTCCTACAATGAGCAGTTCTTC. Its translation is CASMGQGRGPSYNEQFF.

V gene TRBV5-1 combines with J gene TRBJ1-4, with D possibly being TRBD1 (5 bases). The length of the CDR3 is 16 residues. The V and J ends lost 0 bases and 7 bases respectively, with 16 bases between them. CDR1 SGHRS and CDR2 YFSETQ come from the germline V gene. The CDR3 DNA reads TGCGCCAGCAGCTTGGAGTCGGGGCAAAGCGGTGAAAAACTGTTTTTT. Protein sequence: CASSLESGQSGEKLFF.